These 5 T cell receptor beta chains share one sample of origin, sequenced in a study of T cell responses to AZD1222 COVID-19 vaccine. Only in-frame clones appear in the TCRdb table, and some are missing; sequencing was by immunoSEQ multiplex PCR. The sample includes 100,000 or so clones, roughly 82% of them seen just once. Specimen: peripheral blood, collected on day 0 of AZD1222 vaccination. All receptors come from an adult in good health.

This clone appeared once. The rearrangement joins TRBV10-3 to TRBJ1-2; TRBD1 agrees at 8 bases. Germline CDR1 reads ENHRY; CDR2 reads SYGVKD. V lost 8 bases to trimming and J lost 3 bases; unmatched junction nucleotides: 5. The CDR3 is 13 residues long. DNA for the CDR3: TGTGCCATCTCGGCAGGGGGCGACTATGGCTACACCTTC. Translated, it gives CAISAGGDYGYTF.

The V and J genes are TRBV19 and TRBJ2-3; 7 bases align to TRBD2. Germline V lookup: CDR1 LNHDA, CDR2 SQIVND (reference sequence). After removal of 5 bases from V and 0 bases from J, the junction contained 14 bases not matched to a gene. The CDR3 has 18 residues. The chain's CDR3 is CASSGQREAEISTDTQYF. CDR3 bases: TGTGCCAGTAGTGGTCAGCGGGAAGCGGAAATTAGCACAGATACGCAGTATTTT.

V is TRBV5-1 and J is TRBJ1-1, with TRBD1 as a possible D gene (5 bases). Germline V gene lookup returns CDR1 SGHRS and CDR2 YFSETQ. This CDR3 has 12 residues. V was pared by 2 bases and J by 7 bases, with 9 bases between. As DNA, the CDR3 is TGCGCCAGCAGCTTAGGGGTGTATGAAGCTTTCTTT. Amino acids: CASSLGVYEAFF. Combining the CDR3 with reference TRBV5-1 and TRBJ1-1 gives the whole variable domain KAGVTQTPRYLIKTRGQQVTLSCSPISGHRSVSWYQQTPGQGLQFLFEYFSETQRNKGNFPGRFSGRQFSNSRSEMNVSTLELGDSALYLCASSLGVYEAFFGQGTRLTVV.

The rearrangement joins TRBV19 to TRBJ1-4; D perhaps matches TRBD1 (6 bases). This CDR3 spans 15 amino acids. CDR1 is LNHDA and CDR2 is SQIVND in the germline V gene (reference sequence). Trimming removed 6 bases at V and 8 bases at J, with 19 bases between. The CDR3 bases are TGTGCCAGTAGCTCTATATCCGGCAGGGGCGAAAAACTGTTTTTT. Protein: CASSSISGRGEKLFF.

The chain combines TRBV5-1 with TRBJ1-1, with 10 positions matching TRBD1. Germline V gives CDR1 SGHRS, CDR2 YFSETQ. V lost 4 bases, J lost 1 base, and 4 bases stayed unmatched. This CDR3 has 15 amino acids. CDR3 DNA sequence: TGCGCCAGCAGCCCTAGACAGGGGGCGAACACTGAAGCTTTCTTT. Its protein product is CASSPRQGANTEAFF.